This T cell receptor beta chain appears in the sequencing data of a study of T cell responses to AZD1222 COVID-19 vaccine. Study results and caveats: Just a handful of AZD1222 recipients tested seropositive at baseline. Spike-specific TCR repertoires showed rising breadth and depth after two AZD1222 doses.

TCRdb's copy holds only in-frame clones and misses some; the assay was immunoSEQ multiplex PCR. The sample has 100,000 to 150,000 clones, about nine tenths seen once. With regard to this clone: What it binds is unknown.

The CDR3 length is 15 residues. CDR1 is SGHNT and CDR2 is YYREEE in the germline V gene (reference sequence). V shed 2 bases, J shed 3 bases, and the junction held 5 bases outside the gene matches. Sequenced material: peripheral blood, taken on day 0 of AZD1222 vaccination. The receptor was isolated from an adult in good health. V usage is TRBV5-4 and J usage is TRBJ1-2; 9 bases fit TRBD1. CDR3 in amino acids: CASSFGQGIHYGYTF. In DNA form, the CDR3 reads TGTGCCAGCAGCTTTGGACAGGGGATACACTATGGCTACACCTTC.